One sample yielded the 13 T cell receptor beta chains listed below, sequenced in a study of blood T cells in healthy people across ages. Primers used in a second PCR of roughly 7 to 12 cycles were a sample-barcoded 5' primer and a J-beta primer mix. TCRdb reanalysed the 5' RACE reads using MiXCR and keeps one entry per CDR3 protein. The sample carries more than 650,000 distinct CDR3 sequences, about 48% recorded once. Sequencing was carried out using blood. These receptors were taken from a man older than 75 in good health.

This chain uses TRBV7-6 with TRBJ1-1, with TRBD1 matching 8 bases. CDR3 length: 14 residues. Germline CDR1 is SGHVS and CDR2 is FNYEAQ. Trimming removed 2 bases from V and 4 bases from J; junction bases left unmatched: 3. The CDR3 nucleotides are TGTGCCAGCAGCTTAAGCACAGGGGGCACTGAAGCTTTCTTT. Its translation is CASSLSTGGTEAFF.

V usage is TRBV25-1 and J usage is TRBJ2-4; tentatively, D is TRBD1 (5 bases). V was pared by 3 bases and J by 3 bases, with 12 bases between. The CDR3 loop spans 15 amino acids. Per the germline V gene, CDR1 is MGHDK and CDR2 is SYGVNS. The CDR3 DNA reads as TGTGCCAGCAGTGACCCAGGGTCTGACAAAAACATTCAGTACTTC. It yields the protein CASSDPGSDKNIQYF.

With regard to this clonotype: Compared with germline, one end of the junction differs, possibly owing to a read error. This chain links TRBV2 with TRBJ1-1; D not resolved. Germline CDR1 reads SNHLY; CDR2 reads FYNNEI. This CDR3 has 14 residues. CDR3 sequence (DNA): TGTACCAGCAGTGAAAACAGTTATGACACTGAAGCTTTCTTT. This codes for CTSSENSYDTEAFF.

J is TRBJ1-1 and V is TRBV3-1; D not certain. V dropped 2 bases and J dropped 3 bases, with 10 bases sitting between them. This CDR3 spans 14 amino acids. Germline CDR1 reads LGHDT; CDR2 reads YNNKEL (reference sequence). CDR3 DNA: TGTGCCAGCAGCCAACCGGGCCCCCACACTGAAGCTTTCTTT. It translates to CASSQPGPHTEAFF.

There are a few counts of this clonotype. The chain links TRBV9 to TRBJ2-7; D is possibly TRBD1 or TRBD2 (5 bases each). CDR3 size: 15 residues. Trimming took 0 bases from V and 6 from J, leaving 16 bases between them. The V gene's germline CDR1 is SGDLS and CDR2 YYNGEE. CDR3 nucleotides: TGTGCCAGCAGCGTAGATTCGGGGTCGAGGGGCGAGCAGTACTTC. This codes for CASSVDSGSRGEQYF.

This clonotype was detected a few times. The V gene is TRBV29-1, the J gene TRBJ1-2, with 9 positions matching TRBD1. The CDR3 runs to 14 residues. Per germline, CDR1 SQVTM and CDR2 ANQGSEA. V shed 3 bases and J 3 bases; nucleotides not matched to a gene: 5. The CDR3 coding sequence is TGCAGCGTTGAGGGGGGACAGGGCGACTATGGCTACACCTTC. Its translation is CSVEGGQGDYGYTF.

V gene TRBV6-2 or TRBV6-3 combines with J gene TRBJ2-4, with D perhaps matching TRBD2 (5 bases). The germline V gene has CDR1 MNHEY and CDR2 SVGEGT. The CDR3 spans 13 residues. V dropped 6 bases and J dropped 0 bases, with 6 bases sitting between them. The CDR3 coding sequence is TGTGCCAGCAGGACTACAGCCAAAAACATTCAGTACTTC. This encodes CASRTTAKNIQYF.

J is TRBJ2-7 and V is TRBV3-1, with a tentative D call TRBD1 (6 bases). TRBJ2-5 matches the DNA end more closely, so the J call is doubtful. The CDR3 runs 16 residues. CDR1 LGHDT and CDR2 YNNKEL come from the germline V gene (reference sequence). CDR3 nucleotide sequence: TGTGCCAGCAGCCAAGAGGGACAACCGGGGAGAGAGACCCAGTACTTC. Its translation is CASSQEGQPGRETQYF.

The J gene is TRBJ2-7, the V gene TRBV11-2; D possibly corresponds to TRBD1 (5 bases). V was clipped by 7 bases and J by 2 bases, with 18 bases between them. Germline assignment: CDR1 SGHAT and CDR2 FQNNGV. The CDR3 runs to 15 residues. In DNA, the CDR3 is TGTGCCAGCACCCCGAAGGACATGCCCACCTACGAGCAGTACTTC. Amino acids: CASTPKDMPTYEQYF.

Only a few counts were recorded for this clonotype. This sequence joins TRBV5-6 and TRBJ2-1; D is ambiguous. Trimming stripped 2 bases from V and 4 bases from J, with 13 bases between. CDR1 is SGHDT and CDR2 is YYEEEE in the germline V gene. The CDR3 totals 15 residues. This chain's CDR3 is CASSFRGVGYNEQFF. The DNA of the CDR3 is TGTGCCAGCAGCTTTCGAGGAGTCGGTTACAATGAGCAGTTCTTC.

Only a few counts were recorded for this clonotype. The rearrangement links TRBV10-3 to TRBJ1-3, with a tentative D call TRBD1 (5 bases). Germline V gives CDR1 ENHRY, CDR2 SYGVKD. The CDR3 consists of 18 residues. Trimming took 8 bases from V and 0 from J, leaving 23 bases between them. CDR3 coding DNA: TGTGCCATCGGGAGCCCAGGGACGGGCAGACTCTCTGGAAACACCATATATTTT. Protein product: CAIGSPGTGRLSGNTIYF.

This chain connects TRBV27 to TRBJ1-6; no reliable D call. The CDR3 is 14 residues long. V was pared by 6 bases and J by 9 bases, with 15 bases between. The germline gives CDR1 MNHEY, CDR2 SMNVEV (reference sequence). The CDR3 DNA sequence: TGTGCCAGCAGATTACTCAGATCCGTTTCACCCCTCCACTTT. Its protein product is CASRLLRSVSPLHF.

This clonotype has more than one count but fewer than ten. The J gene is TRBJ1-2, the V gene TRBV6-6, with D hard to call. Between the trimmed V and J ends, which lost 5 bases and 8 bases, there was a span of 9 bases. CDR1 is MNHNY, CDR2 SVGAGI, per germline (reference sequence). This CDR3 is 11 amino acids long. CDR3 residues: CASSPPGGYTF. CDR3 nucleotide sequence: TGTGCCAGCAGTCCCCCGGGGGGCTACACCTTC.